A single sample gave rise to the 2 T cell receptor beta chains below, sequenced in a study of T cells in Graves' hyperthyroidism and ophthalmopathy. Researchers took RNA transcripts and amplified the TCR beta CDR3 regions from them. In the first-round RT-PCR of the TCR CDR3, the HTBI primer set was used. TCRdb fed the multiplex PCR reads into MiXCR, producing one record per CDR3 protein. The table includes 250,000 or so distinct CDR3 sequences, 16% detected once. Sequencing was performed on blood. The receptor source for this set is a woman aged 18-30 years with Graves' ophthalmopathy.

This clonotype has at least ten counts. The chain has TRBV6-2 or TRBV6-3 and TRBJ2-1; unclear D gene. V lost 4 bases and J 5 bases, leaving 3 bases between the germline ends. The length of the CDR3 is 11 residues. From germline, CDR1 is MNHEY and CDR2 SVGEGT. CDR3 loop: CASSFDNEQFF. DNA of the CDR3: TGTGCCAGCAGTTTTGACAATGAGCAGTTCTTC.

The V gene is TRBV4-3, the J gene TRBJ1-4, with D perhaps TRBD1 (5 bases). The CDR3 loop spans 15 amino acids. V lost 0 bases and J 5 bases, leaving 10 bases between the germline ends. Germline-derived CDR1 and CDR2 are LGHNA and YSLEER. The CDR3 reads CASSQDLGGNEKLFF. In nucleotides, the CDR3 is TGCGCCAGCAGCCAAGATCTGGGGGGGAATGAAAAACTGTTTTTT.